This T cell receptor (beta chain) originates from a study of blood T cell repertoires in COVID-19. Background on the study: Sources were T cells, B-cell-depleted T cells, or PBMCs; the material itself was cDNA or gDNA.

Authors' processing steps: Reference gene primer amplification yielded estimated nucleated cell counts. Assay: immunoSEQ multiplex PCR; the TCRdb copy retains only in-frame clones and omits some. V and J calls and clone size are as listed in that table; D and trimming were resolved from the DNA. The sample contains fewer than 250,000 clones, about 88% of which appear only once. Germline assignment: CDR1 LNHDA and CDR2 SQIVND (reference sequence). V dropped 8 bases and J dropped 4; count of bases not matched to a gene: 10. This CDR3 contains 14 residues. The V and J genes are TRBV19 and TRBJ1-2; 7 bases map to TRBD1. Sequencing was done on a sample of peripheral blood. The sequence was collected from a man in his forties with acute or convalescent COVID-19. The CDR3 DNA sequence: TGTGCCAGTCAGGCCGGGACAGCCTTCTATGGCTACACCTTC. This gives the protein CASQAGTAFYGYTF.